Detailed here is one T cell receptor beta chain. Its cognate antigen is unknown. This record belongs to a study of CD8 T cells in ankylosing spondylitis. Germline lookup yields CDR1 MDHEN and CDR2 SYDVKM. Trimming removed 6 bases at V and 10 bases at J, with 13 bases between. The CDR3 consists of 12 residues. TCRdb re-called the 5' RACE reads through MiXCR, storing one row per CDR3 protein. The sample holds about 150,000 distinct CDR3 sequences, roughly 31% seen once. Study-level results: Researchers reportedly found disease-linked clones significantly enriched in matched ankylosing spondylitis synovial fluid. As for the disease-linked clones, they showed a CD8+ phenotype and occurred at relatively low frequencies in peripheral blood. Certain motif variants had earlier been reported in reactive arthritis synovial fluid and blood.

This rearrangement joins TRBV28 to TRBJ2-1, with D tentatively TRBD2 (6 bases). The specimen was synovial fluid, either unsorted or a sorted T cell fraction (not recorded which). This receptor was taken from a male donor with ankylosing spondylitis. The CDR3 loop is CASSLASQEQFF. In nucleotides, the CDR3 is TGTGCCAGCAGCCTAGCGTCCCAGGAGCAGTTCTTC.